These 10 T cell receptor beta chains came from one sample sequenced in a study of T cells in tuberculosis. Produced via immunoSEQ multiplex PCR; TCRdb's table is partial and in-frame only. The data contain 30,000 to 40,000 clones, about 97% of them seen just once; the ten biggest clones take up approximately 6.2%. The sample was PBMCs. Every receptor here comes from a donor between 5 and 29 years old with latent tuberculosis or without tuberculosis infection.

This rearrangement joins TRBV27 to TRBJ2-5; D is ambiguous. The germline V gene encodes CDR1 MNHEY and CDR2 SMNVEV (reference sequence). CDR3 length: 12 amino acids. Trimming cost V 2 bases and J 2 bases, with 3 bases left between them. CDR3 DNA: TGTGCCAGCAGTTTACTTCAAGAGACCCAGTACTTC. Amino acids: CASSLLQETQYF.

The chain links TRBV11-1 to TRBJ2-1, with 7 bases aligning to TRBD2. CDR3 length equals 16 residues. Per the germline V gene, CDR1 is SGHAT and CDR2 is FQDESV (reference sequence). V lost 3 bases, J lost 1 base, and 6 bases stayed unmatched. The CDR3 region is CASSFPGEGSYNEQFF. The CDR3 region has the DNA TGTGCCAGCAGCTTCCCCGGGGAGGGGTCCTACAATGAGCAGTTCTTC.

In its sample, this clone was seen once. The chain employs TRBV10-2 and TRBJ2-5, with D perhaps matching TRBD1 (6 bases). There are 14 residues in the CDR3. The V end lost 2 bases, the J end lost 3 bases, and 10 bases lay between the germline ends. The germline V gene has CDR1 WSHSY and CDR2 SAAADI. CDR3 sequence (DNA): TGCGCCAGCAGTGAGCACAGGGTAGAAGAGACCCAGTACTTC. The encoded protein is CASSEHRVEETQYF.

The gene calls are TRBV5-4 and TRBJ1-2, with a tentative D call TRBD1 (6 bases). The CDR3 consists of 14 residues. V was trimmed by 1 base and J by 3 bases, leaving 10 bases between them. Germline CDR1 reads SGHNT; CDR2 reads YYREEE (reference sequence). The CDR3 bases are TGTGCCAGCAGCTTGAACAGGGTACACTATGGCTACACCTTC. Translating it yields CASSLNRVHYGYTF.

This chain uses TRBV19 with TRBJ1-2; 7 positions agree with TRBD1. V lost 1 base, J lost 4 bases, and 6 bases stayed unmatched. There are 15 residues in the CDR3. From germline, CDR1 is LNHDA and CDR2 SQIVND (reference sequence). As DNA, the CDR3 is TGTGCCAGTAGTATAGCTAGGGACAGTTTCTATGGCTACACCTTC. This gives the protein CASSIARDSFYGYTF.

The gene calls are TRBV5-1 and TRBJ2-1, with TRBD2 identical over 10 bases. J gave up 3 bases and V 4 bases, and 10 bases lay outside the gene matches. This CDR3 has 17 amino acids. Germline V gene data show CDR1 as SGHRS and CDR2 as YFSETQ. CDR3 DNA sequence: TGCGCCAGCAGCCAAACTAACAGCGGGGGGGTCTACAATGAGCAGTTCTTC. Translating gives CASSQTNSGGVYNEQFF.

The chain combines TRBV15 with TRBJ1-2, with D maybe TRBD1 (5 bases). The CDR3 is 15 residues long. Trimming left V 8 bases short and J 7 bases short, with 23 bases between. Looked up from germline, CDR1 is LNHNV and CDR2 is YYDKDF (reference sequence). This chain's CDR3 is CATSLGRGGVGGYTF. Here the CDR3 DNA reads TGTGCCACCTCTCTGGGGAGGGGTGGTGTTGGTGGCTACACCTTC.

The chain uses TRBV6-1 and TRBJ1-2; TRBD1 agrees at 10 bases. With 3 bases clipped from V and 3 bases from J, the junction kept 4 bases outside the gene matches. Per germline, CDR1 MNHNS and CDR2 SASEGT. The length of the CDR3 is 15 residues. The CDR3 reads CASSDIGTGDYGYTF. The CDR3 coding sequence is TGTGCCAGCAGTGATATAGGGACAGGGGACTATGGCTACACCTTC.

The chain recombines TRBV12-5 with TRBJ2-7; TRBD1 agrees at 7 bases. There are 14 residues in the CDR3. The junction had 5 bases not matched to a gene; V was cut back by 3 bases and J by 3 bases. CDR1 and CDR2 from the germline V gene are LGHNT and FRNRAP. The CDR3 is CASGLGDSFYEQYF. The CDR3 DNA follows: TGTGCTAGTGGTTTAGGGGACAGTTTCTACGAGCAGTACTTC.

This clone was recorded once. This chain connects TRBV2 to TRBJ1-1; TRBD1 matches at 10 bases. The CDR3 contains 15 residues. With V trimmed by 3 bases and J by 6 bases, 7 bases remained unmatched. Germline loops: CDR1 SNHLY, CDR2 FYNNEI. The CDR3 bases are TGTGCCAGCAGTGACGGACAGGGGGGTTTACCTGAAGCTTTCTTT. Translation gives CASSDGQGGLPEAFF.